Sequencing of this T cell receptor (beta chain) was carried out in a study of human T cells and chemical hapten exposure. Trimming pared 6 bases from V and 7 bases from J, leaving 12 bases between. CDR1 SQVTM and CDR2 ANQGSEA come from the germline V gene. The CDR3 is 11 residues long. TCRdb ran MiXCR on the RACE reads and lists one entry per CDR3 protein. The top ten clones hold approximately 0.92% of a sample with fewer than 150,000 distinct CDR3 sequences, roughly an eighth of them seen once. As for time point: patch test 1, 2 weeks after DPC sensitization. As for treatment: therapeutic diphenylcyclopropenone sensitization with weekly scalp DPC.

This TCR derives from a young man with alopecia areata. Some clones in this sample may be carry-over from other donors' samples. Material: whole blood, obtained in connection with sensitization to the hapten diphenylcyclopropenone (DPC). The chain has TRBV29-1 and TRBJ1-1; no reliable D call. The chain's CDR3 is CSVPDFGEAFF. DNA for the CDR3: TGCAGCGTACCAGATTTTGGTGAAGCTTTCTTT.